This TCR beta chain was captured by sequencing in a study of PD-1 blockade in classical Hodgkin lymphoma. The patients all showed relapse after autologous stem cell transplantation, while their brentuximab vedotin exposure varied. Germline loops: CDR1 MGHRA, CDR2 YSYEKL. The CDR3 extends over 15 amino acids. Trimming removed 1 base at V and 6 bases at J, with 14 bases between. Using immunoSEQ multiplex PCR, the repertoire was profiled, and TCRdb retains in-frame clones only, with some absent. The table has over 25,000 clones, about 81% seen once. This chain uses TRBV4-1 with TRBJ2-3, with D possibly TRBD2 on 5 matching bases. The specimen comprised peripheral blood mononuclear cells (PBMCs), sampled before the second cycle of nivolumab. The receptor's source is a human donor with classical Hodgkin lymphoma. CDR3 bases: TGCGCCAGCAGCCAAGGTATCCTAGCAACGGATACGCAGTATTTT. The encoded protein is CASSQGILATDTQYF.